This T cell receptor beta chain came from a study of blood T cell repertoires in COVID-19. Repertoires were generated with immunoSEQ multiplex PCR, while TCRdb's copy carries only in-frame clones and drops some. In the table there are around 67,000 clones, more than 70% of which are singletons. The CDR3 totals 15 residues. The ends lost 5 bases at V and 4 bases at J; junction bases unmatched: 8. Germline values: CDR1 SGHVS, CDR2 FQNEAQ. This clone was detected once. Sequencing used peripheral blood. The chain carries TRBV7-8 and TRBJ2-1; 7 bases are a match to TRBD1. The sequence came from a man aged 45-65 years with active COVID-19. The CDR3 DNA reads TGTGCCAGCAGCCCGCAGGGGGACCCTTACAATGAGCAGTTCTTC. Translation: CASSPQGDPYNEQFF. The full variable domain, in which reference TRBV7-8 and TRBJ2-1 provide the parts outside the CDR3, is GAGVSQSPRYKVAKRGQDVALRCDPISGHVSLFWYQQALGQGPEFLTYFQNEAQLDKSGLPSDRFFAERPEGSVSTLKIQRTQQEDSAVYLCASSPQGDPYNEQFFGPGTRLTVL.